This T cell receptor (beta chain) was documented in a study of radiotherapy plus CTLA-4 blockade in lung cancer. About the research overall: Objective responses were seen in about a sixth of patients, disease control in approximately 30%.

In its sample, this clone was seen a few times. Only in-frame clones appear in the TCRdb table, and some are missing; sequencing was by immunoSEQ multiplex PCR. The sample carries approximately 40,000 clones, about three quarters recorded once. Sequenced material: peripheral blood, taken from a patient treated with radiotherapy plus ipilimumab. The TCR was taken from a human donor with non-small cell lung cancer who had stable disease on radiotherapy plus ipilimumab.

CDR3 amino acids: CASSGGNSPLHF. The CDR3 nucleotides read TGTGCCAGCAGTGGGGGCAATTCACCCCTCCACTTT. The rearrangement uses TRBV28 and TRBJ1-6; tentative D call: TRBD1 (6 bases). The CDR3 has 12 residues. V was shortened by 5 bases and J by 7 bases, with 6 bases between the two germline ends. The V gene's germline CDR1 is MDHEN and CDR2 SYDVKM.